The source of this T cell receptor (beta chain) is a study of cytomegalovirus exposure and HLA in healthy donors. General observations from the study: As a later analysis revealed, the rate of TCR association differed by HLA locus, with DRB1 most and HLA-C fewest.

PCR employed 60 Vbeta and 13 Jbeta primers. Sequencing used immunoSEQ multiplex PCR; TCRdb keeps in-frame clones, though not all of them. This table holds some 120,000 clones, approximately 78% found once. Worth noting for this clone: Its cognate antigen is unknown.

The junction had 5 bases not matched to a gene; V was cut back by 3 bases and J by 7 bases. The CDR3 length is 13 residues. Germline V gene lookup returns CDR1 MNHEY and CDR2 SMNVEV (reference sequence). This chain connects TRBV27 to TRBJ1-2; 7 bases are a match to TRBD1. Sequenced sample: PBMCs. The clonotype comes from a man younger than 40 in good health and CMV-seropositive. This chain's CDR3 is CASSFRGAAGYTF. In DNA, the CDR3 is TGTGCCAGCAGTTTCAGGGGGGCAGCTGGCTACACCTTC.